Following are 10 T cell receptor beta chains from one sample sequenced in a study of T cells in Graves' hyperthyroidism and ophthalmopathy. Amplification targeted TCR beta CDR3 regions from RNA transcripts. The HTBI set primed first-round TCR CDR3 RT-PCR. From the multiplex PCR reads, TCRdb called clonotypes with MiXCR, one entry per CDR3 protein. The sample includes hundreds of thousands of distinct CDR3 sequences, roughly a sixth of them seen just once. The sequenced sample was blood. These receptors were taken from a woman aged 18-29 years with Graves' ophthalmopathy.

This clonotype was recorded at least ten times. The chain couples TRBV2 to TRBJ2-7; 8 bases are a match to TRBD2. The CDR3 length is 15 residues. In germline, CDR1 is SNHLY, CDR2 FYNNEI. J was trimmed by 3 bases and V by 6 bases; bases with no gene match: 10. CDR3 nucleotides: TGTGCCAGCAGACCACTCGGGGGGGCCCACTACGAGCAGTACTTC. This sequence encodes CASRPLGGAHYEQYF.

This clonotype was seen at least ten times. The chain joins TRBV15 to TRBJ1-2; unclear D gene. Trimming took 0 bases from V and 4 from J, leaving 3 bases between them. The CDR3 contains 12 residues. Germline lookup yields CDR1 LNHNV and CDR2 YYDKDF (reference sequence). In DNA form, the CDR3 reads TGTGCCACCAGCAGAGATCTCTATGGCTACACCTTC. Its protein product is CATSRDLYGYTF.

This chain connects TRBV2 to TRBJ1-3; possible D gene TRBD1, 5 bases. V was trimmed by 8 bases and J by 2 bases, leaving 10 bases between them. The CDR3 spans 13 residues. Looked up from germline, CDR1 is SNHLY and CDR2 is FYNNEI. The CDR3 DNA reads TGTGCCAGCTCGGGGGAGGCTGGAAACACCATATATTTT. Translation: CASSGEAGNTIYF. The full variable domain, rest sourced from reference TRBV2 and TRBJ1-3, is EPEVTQTPSHQVTQMGQEVILRCVPISNHLYFYWYRQILGQKVEFLVSFYNNEISEKSEIFDDQFSVERPDGSNFTLKIRSTKLEDSAMYFCASSGEAGNTIYFGEGSWLTVV.

Regarding this clonotype: The junction shows a germline mismatch at one end, possibly a read error. The genes are TRBV27 and TRBJ1-6; no reliable D call. CDR1 and CDR2 (germline): MNHEY, SMNVEV (reference sequence). The CDR3 covers 13 residues. The CDR3 loop reads CAGSFEAVSPLHF. The CDR3, as DNA: TGTGCCGGCAGTTTTGAGGCGGTATCACCCCTCCACTTT.

The gene calls are TRBV5-5 and TRBJ2-2; D gene unclear. The CDR3 loop spans 13 amino acids. The germline V gene has CDR1 SGHKS and CDR2 YYEKEE (reference sequence). Between the trimmed V and J ends, which lost 4 bases and 5 bases, there was a span of 9 bases. CDR3 sequence: CASSETFTGELFF. The CDR3 DNA is TGTGCCAGCAGCGAGACGTTTACCGGGGAGCTGTTTTTT.

This clonotype has a count of ten or more. The chain couples TRBV10-3 to TRBJ1-1, with 7 bases fitting TRBD1. This CDR3 comprises 13 residues. CDR1 is ENHRY, CDR2 SYGVKD, per germline. After removal of 8 bases from V and 0 bases from J, the junction contained 3 bases not matched to a gene. The DNA of the CDR3 is TGTGCCATCTTAGGGGGCATGAACACTGAAGCTTTCTTT. It encodes CAILGGMNTEAFF.

This clonotype was recorded at least ten times. The chain couples TRBV28 to TRBJ1-2; TRBD1 is a possible D gene (6 bases). The CDR3 covers 13 residues. V lost 6 bases, J lost 1 base, and 9 bases lay in between. The germline gives CDR1 MDHEN, CDR2 SYDVKM. The CDR3 nucleotides read TGTGCCAGCAGGGCAGGGGTTAACTATGGCTACACCTTC. Its translation is CASRAGVNYGYTF.

Concerning this clonotype: A much larger clone lies a single base off, so this may be a read error. CDR3 loop: CSANPSLAGGYEQYF. The CDR3, as DNA: TGCAGTGCTAATCCTTCCTTAGCGGGAGGATACGAGCAGTACTTC. The chain carries TRBV20-1 and TRBJ2-7; TRBD2 matches at 10 bases. V was clipped by 4 bases and J by 4 bases; unmatched bases: 10. Germline V gene lookup returns CDR1 DFQATT and CDR2 SNEGSKA (reference sequence). This CDR3 region has 15 residues.

In its sample, this clonotype was seen many times. The chain carries TRBV28 and TRBJ1-1; D not resolved. Trimming took off 5 bases at V and 4 bases at J, with 14 bases between the two ends. The CDR3 is 14 amino acids. Looked up from germline, CDR1 is MDHEN and CDR2 is SYDVKM. CDR3 DNA: TGTGCCAGCAGTCCACTAAGTGGTTCCACTGAAGCTTTCTTT. This encodes CASSPLSGSTEAFF.

The DNA of the CDR3 is TGTGCCAGCAGCTCCCGGCGGGGGCCTACCTACGAGCAGTACTTC. It translates to CASSSRRGPTYEQYF. The V gene is TRBV28, the J gene TRBJ2-7, with D possibly TRBD2 on 7 matching bases. Germline-derived CDR1 and CDR2 are MDHEN and SYDVKM. V lost 6 bases to trimming and J lost 2 bases, with 17 bases between them. The CDR3 consists of 15 residues.